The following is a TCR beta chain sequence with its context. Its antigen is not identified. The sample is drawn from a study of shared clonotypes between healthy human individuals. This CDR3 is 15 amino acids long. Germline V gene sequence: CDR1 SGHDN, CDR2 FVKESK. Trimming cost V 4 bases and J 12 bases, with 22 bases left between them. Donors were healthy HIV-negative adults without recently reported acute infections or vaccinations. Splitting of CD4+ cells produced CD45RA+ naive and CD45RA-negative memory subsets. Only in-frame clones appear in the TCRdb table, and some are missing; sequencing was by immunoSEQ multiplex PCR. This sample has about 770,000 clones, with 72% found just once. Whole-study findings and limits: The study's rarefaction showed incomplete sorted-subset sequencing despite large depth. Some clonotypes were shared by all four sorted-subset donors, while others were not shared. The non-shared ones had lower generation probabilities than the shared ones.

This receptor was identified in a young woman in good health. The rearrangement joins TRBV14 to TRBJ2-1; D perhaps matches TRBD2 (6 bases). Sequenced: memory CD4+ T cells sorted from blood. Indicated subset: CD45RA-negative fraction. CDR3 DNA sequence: TGTGCCAGCAGCCCCGAGGGGAGGTGGGGCCAAGGGCAGTTCTTC. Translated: CASSPEGRWGQGQFF.